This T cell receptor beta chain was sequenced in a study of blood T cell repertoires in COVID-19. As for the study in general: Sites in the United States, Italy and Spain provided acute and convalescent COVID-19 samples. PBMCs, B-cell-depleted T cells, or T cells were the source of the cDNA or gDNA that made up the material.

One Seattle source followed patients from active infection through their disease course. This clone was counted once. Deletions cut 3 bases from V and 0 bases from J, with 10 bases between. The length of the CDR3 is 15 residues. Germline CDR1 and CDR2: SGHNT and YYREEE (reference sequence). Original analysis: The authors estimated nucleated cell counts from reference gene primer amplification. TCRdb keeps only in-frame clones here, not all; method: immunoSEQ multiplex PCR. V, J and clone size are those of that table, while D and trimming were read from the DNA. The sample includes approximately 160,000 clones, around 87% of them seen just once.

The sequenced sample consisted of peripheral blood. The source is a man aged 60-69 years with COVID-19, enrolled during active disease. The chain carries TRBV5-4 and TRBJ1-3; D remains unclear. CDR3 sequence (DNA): TGTGCCAGCAGCTGGGCTGGGAGCTCTGGAAACACCATATATTTT. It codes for CASSWAGSSGNTIYF.